One sample yielded the 19 T cell receptor beta chains listed below, sequenced in a study of blood T cell repertoires in COVID-19. Libraries were prepared by immunoSEQ multiplex PCR; TCRdb keeps only in-frame clonotypes and omits some of them. The sample has under 400,000 clones; around 87% are singletons. The sample was peripheral blood. Receptor source: a young man with active or convalescent COVID-19.

The genes are TRBV27 and TRBJ1-5, with D maybe TRBD1 (5 bases). V was cut by 3 bases and J by 6 bases, with 9 bases left in between. CDR3 length: 13 amino acids. The germline V gene has CDR1 MNHEY and CDR2 SMNVEV (reference sequence). CDR3 amino acids: CASSFHGAQPQHF. CDR3 DNA sequence: TGTGCCAGCAGTTTTCATGGGGCTCAGCCCCAGCATTTT.

This chain links TRBV9 with TRBJ1-4; a possible D gene is TRBD1 (5 bases). The length of the CDR3 is 15 residues. Per germline, CDR1 SGDLS and CDR2 YYNGEE. The V and J ends lost 3 bases and 5 bases respectively, with 14 bases between them. CDR3 DNA sequence: TGTGCCAGCAGCGCCGACGGGGAGGGGAATGAAAAACTGTTTTTT. Protein sequence: CASSADGEGNEKLFF.

The rearrangement links TRBV18 to TRBJ2-1; TRBD2 matches at 13 bases. Germline V lookup: CDR1 KGHSH, CDR2 LQKENI. Germline trimming cut 5 bases from V and 15 bases from J; bases unmatched to any gene: 7. The CDR3 is 13 residues long. CDR3 sequence: CASSTGTSGILFF. For the CDR3, the DNA is TGTGCCAGCTCAACCGGGACTAGCGGGATTTTGTTCTTC.

The CDR3 coding sequence is TGCGCCAGCAGCCTGGGACAGGGAATGGGGAATCAGCCCCAGCATTTT. Residues: CASSLGQGMGNQPQHF. The gene calls are TRBV5-1 and TRBJ1-5, with 9 bases aligning to TRBD1. CDR3 size: 16 residues. The V segment lost 4 bases and the J segment 4 bases; nucleotides outside the gene matches: 9. Germline-derived CDR1 and CDR2 are SGHRS and YFSETQ.

The gene calls are TRBV7-9 and TRBJ2-1, with 12 nucleotides matching TRBD2. The V gene's germline CDR1 is SEHNR and CDR2 FQNEAQ (reference sequence). The CDR3 covers 16 residues. The V and J ends lost 5 bases and 6 bases, in that order; junction bases with no gene match: 8. For the CDR3, the DNA is TGTGCCAGCAGCAACTTAGGACTAGCGGGGTCCAATGAGCAGTTCTTC. Residues: CASSNLGLAGSNEQFF.

This clone was recorded at least ten times. This CDR3 reads CASSRQGALSGANVLTF. The DNA of the CDR3 is TGTGCCAGCAGCCGACAGGGGGCCCTCTCTGGGGCCAACGTCCTGACTTTC. The genes are TRBV4-2 and TRBJ2-6; TRBD1 agrees at 10 bases. V lost 4 bases and J lost 0; bases outside the gene matches: 3. The CDR3 has 17 amino acids. Looked up from germline, CDR1 is LGHNA and CDR2 is YNFKEQ.

The chain is built from TRBV9 and TRBJ1-4; D ambiguous. This CDR3 has 16 amino acids. The V end was cut by 4 bases, the J end by 5 bases, with 18 bases between. Germline V gene sequence: CDR1 SGDLS, CDR2 YYNGEE. Here the CDR3 DNA reads TGTGCCAGCAGCCCTCCCCAAAAGACGGGGAATGAAAAACTGTTTTTT. This translates into CASSPPQKTGNEKLFF.

J is TRBJ1-5 and V is TRBV19, with unresolved D. Per the germline V gene, CDR1 is LNHDA and CDR2 is SQIVND (reference sequence). V lost 7 bases and J lost 5, with 18 bases in between. This CDR3 has 15 amino acids. The CDR3 coding sequence is TGTGCCAGTAAATCTTTTCGGGATCTCGATCAGCCCCAGCATTTT. Residues: CASKSFRDLDQPQHF.

The chain links TRBV5-8 to TRBJ2-3; 7 nucleotides line up with TRBD1. The CDR3 has 16 amino acids. The V segment lost 0 bases and the J segment 0 bases; nucleotides outside the gene matches: 4. Germline-derived CDR1 and CDR2 are SGHTS and YDEGEE. CDR3 DNA: TGTGCCAGCAGCTTGGTTGGGACAGTCAGCACAGATACGCAGTATTTT. This gives the protein CASSLVGTVSTDTQYF. Filled out from reference TRBV5-8 and TRBJ2-3, the complete variable domain reads EAGVTQSPTHLIKTRGQQATLRCSPISGHTSVYWYQQALGLGLQFLLWYDEGEERNRGNFPPRFSGRQFPNYSSELNVNALELEDSALYLCASSLVGTVSTDTQYFGPGTRLTVL.

Here the CDR3 DNA reads TGCGCCAGACGGGGGGGATCCTACAATGAGCAGTTCTTC. Protein sequence: CARRGGSYNEQFF. This chain joins TRBV23-1 and TRBJ2-1; 8 bases align to TRBD2. TRBV23-1 is designated an ORF whose function remains uncertain. The CDR3 is made up of 13 amino acids. Germline trimming cut 9 bases from V and 1 base from J; bases unmatched to any gene: 2.

V is TRBV27 and J is TRBJ1-1; 7 bases are a match to TRBD1. CDR3 length: 15 residues. The junction had 10 bases not matched to a gene; V was cut back by 8 bases and J by 1 base. CDR1 is MNHEY and CDR2 is SMNVEV in the germline V gene (reference sequence). This CDR3 is CASLKIRDRNTEAFF. CDR3 nucleotide sequence: TGTGCCAGCCTCAAGATCCGGGACAGGAACACTGAAGCTTTCTTT.

This rearrangement joins TRBV6-2 or TRBV6-3 to TRBJ1-3, with D possibly TRBD1 on 6 matching bases. V was clipped by 2 bases and J by 0 bases, with 14 bases between them. CDR1 and CDR2 (germline): MNHEY, SVGEGT. This CDR3 comprises 17 residues. The CDR3: CASSYPRGGRSGNTIYF. The CDR3 DNA follows: TGTGCCAGCAGTTACCCACGCGGGGGCCGCTCTGGAAACACCATATATTTT.

The chain employs TRBV4-3 and TRBJ2-3, with D uncertain. The CDR3 is 16 amino acids. Germline V gives CDR1 LGHNA, CDR2 YSLEER. V shed 1 base and J shed 0 bases, with 11 bases lying between them. The CDR3 spells CASSQGLGPSTDTQYF. The CDR3 DNA reads as TGCGCCAGCAGCCAAGGGCTAGGTCCCAGCACAGATACGCAGTATTTT.

This chain links TRBV3-1 (or the pseudogene TRBV3-2) with TRBJ2-5; a weak D match, TRBD2 (6 bases). There are 14 residues in the CDR3. From germline, CDR1 is LGHDT and CDR2 YNNKEL (reference sequence). Trimming stripped 1 base from V and 7 bases from J, with 13 bases between. The CDR3 DNA follows: TGTGCCAGCAGCCAAGGGAGGGTATCCGGGACCCAGTACTTC. Its protein product is CASSQGRVSGTQYF.

This sequence joins TRBV28 and TRBJ1-1, with a possible D match to TRBD1 (6 bases). This CDR3 region has 12 residues. The germline V gene has CDR1 MDHEN and CDR2 SYDVKM. Trimming took off 11 bases at V and 1 base at J, with 11 bases between the two ends. CDR3 sequence (DNA): TGTGCCTCCCAAGGGGGGAACACTGAAGCTTTCTTT. Its protein is CASQGGNTEAFF.

To note about this clone: Other nucleotide sequences in the sample specify the same CDR3. This chain joins TRBV6-2 or TRBV6-3 and TRBJ1-1; no clear D gene. Germline-derived CDR1 and CDR2 are MNHEY and SVGEGT. Trimming left V 2 bases short and J 0 bases short, with 7 bases between. The CDR3 spans 14 residues. The CDR3 region is CASSYLQLNTEAFF. The DNA of the CDR3 is TGTGCCAGCAGTTACCTACAGCTGAACACTGAAGCTTTCTTT.

The chain carries TRBV9 and TRBJ1-1; D is possibly TRBD1 (5 bases). Germline assignment: CDR1 SGDLS and CDR2 YYNGEE. The CDR3 is 14 amino acids. V lost 0 bases and J 0 bases, leaving 6 bases between the germline ends. In DNA form, the CDR3 reads TGTGCCAGCAGCGTAGGGGGGGTGAACACTGAAGCTTTCTTT. As protein: CASSVGGVNTEAFF.

This clone was detected a few times. The chain uses TRBV6-2 or TRBV6-3 and TRBJ2-7; D is uncertain. The CDR3 loop spans 13 amino acids. Trimming removed 5 bases from V and 0 bases from J, with 8 bases in between. Per the germline V gene, CDR1 is MNHEY and CDR2 is SVGEGT. The CDR3 nucleotides read TGTGCCAGCAGTCCCACAAACTCCTACGAGCAGTACTTC. Its translation: CASSPTNSYEQYF.

The chain couples TRBV7-2 to TRBJ2-1; TRBD2 agrees at 8 bases. J lost 3 bases, V lost 0 bases, and 10 bases had no gene match. The CDR3 covers 18 residues. Germline V gene data show CDR1 as SGHTA and CDR2 as FQGNSA. CDR3 sequence reads: CASSLAVLAGTFYNEQFF. CDR3 coding DNA: TGTGCCAGCAGCTTAGCCGTATTAGCGGGAACCTTCTACAATGAGCAGTTCTTC.